Each of the 15 T cell receptor beta chains below was sequenced from the same sample in a study of tissue T cells after allogeneic stem cell transplantation. Described time point: mouse harvest day 7 after allogeneic transplant. The graft held 10^6 splenic CD5+ T cells and 10^7 T-cell-depleted bone marrow cells. The repertoire was sequenced with immunoSEQ multiplex PCR; TCRdb's copy has only in-frame clones and lacks some. The data show roughly 4,200 clones, roughly 50% seen once. Sequences were obtained from lymph node tissue. Receptors originate from a female BALB/c mouse given C57BL/6 T cells with graft-versus-host disease after an allogeneic hematopoietic cell transplant.

Only a few counts were recorded for this clone. The genes are named according to mouse. The read comes to an end 1 residue before the CDR3 does, leaving the germline J gene to fill in the end. V is TRBV19 and J is TRBJ2-1; 10 bases agree with TRBD1. V trimming: 4 bases; J trimming: 5 bases; junction bases outside the gene matches: 3. The CDR3 totals 14 residues. Germline CDR1 FNHDT, CDR2 SITEND (reference sequence). CDR3 bases read: TGTGCCAGCAGTTCGACAGGGGGCCATGCTGAGCAGTTC. Its protein is CASSSTGGHAEQF. The full CDR3 protein is CASSSTGGHAEQFF.

This clone was recorded a few times. Mouse names are used for the genes. The read comes to an end 1 residue before the CDR3 does, leaving the germline J gene to fill in the end. The chain employs TRBV26 and TRBJ2-5; TRBD1 matches at 10 bases. Per the germline V gene, CDR1 is KGHPV and CDR2 is FQNQEV (reference sequence). The CDR3 is 14 residues long. J was trimmed by 5 bases and V by 4 bases; bases with no gene match: 3. The DNA read from the CDR3 is TGTGCCAGCAGTCCGACAGGGGGCATAGACACCCAGTAC. It translates to CASSPTGGIDTQY. The complete CDR3 reads CASSPTGGIDTQYF.

Turning to this clone: The genes are named according to mouse. Read coverage stops 1 residue before the CDR3 terminus; the germline J gene supplies the remainder. This sequence joins TRBV21 and TRBJ2-3; D is ambiguous. TRBV21 carries the ORF label, with uncertain function. V lost 7 bases to trimming and J lost 1 base, with 6 bases between them. CDR3 size: 12 residues. The sequenced CDR3 bases are TGTGCTAGCAAGGAGGGTGCAGAAACGCTGTAT. The encoded protein is CASKEGAETLY. The CDR3 in full is CASKEGAETLYF.

This clone was seen a few times. All gene names here are mouse names. The CDR3 end is not reached by the read, which stops 1 residue before it; the germline J gene fills it in. This chain connects TRBV4 to TRBJ2-7, with 11 nucleotides matching TRBD2. The trim removed 5 bases at V and 4 bases at J, leaving 4 bases unmatched. The germline gives CDR1 LGHDT, CDR2 YNNKQL (reference sequence). The CDR3 covers 14 residues. The CDR3 spells CASSLRTGGYEQYF. CDR3 bases read: TGTGCCAGCAGCCTCCGGACTGGGGGGTATGAACAGTAC.

This clone has just a few counts. The genes and germline here are from mouse. The read is 1 residue too short to cover the CDR3 end, so that end is filled in from the germline J gene. The genes are TRBV29 and TRBJ2-7; tentatively, D is TRBD1 or TRBD2 (5 bases each). The V and J ends lost 3 bases and 7 bases respectively, with 7 bases between them. Per germline, CDR1 MSHET and CDR2 SYDVDS. The CDR3 sequence is 11 residues long. The CDR3 bases that were read are TGTGCTAGCAGTTTGGGGGAAGAACAGTAC. This translates into CASSLGEEQY. In full, the CDR3 reads CASSLGEEQYF.

To note about this clone: Gene and germline names: mouse. The read comes to an end 1 residue before the CDR3 does, leaving the germline J gene to fill in the end. The chain is built from TRBV12-1 and TRBJ2-1, with TRBD2 matching 7 bases. The germline gives CDR1 SGHSN, CDR2 HYEKVE. The length of the CDR3 is 12 residues. Trimming removed 6 bases from V and 4 bases from J; junction bases left unmatched: 2. The CDR3 here is CASRLGYAEQFF. The sequenced part of the CDR3 DNA is TGTGCCAGCCGACTGGGTTATGCTGAGCAGTTC.

In regard to this clone: The genes are named according to mouse. The read terminates 1 residue ahead of where the CDR3 ends, so the germline J gene completes it. The chain uses TRBV26 and TRBJ2-3; either TRBD1 or TRBD2 may supply D (5 bases each). The germline gives CDR1 KGHPV, CDR2 FQNQEV (reference sequence). This CDR3 has 15 amino acids. V was trimmed by 2 bases and J by 1 base, leaving 10 bases between them. The covered CDR3 bases are TGTGCCAGCAGTCTGGGGGCGCAGGGTGCAGAAACGCTGTAT. Its protein is CASSLGAQGAETLY. The entire CDR3 protein is CASSLGAQGAETLYF.

This clone has just a few counts. The germline and genes are mouse ones. The read comes to an end 1 residue before the CDR3 does, leaving the germline J gene to fill in the end. J is TRBJ1-2 and V is TRBV23; whether TRBD1, the table's D call, matches the DNA was not checked. Germline V gives CDR1 KGHTA, CDR2 FQNQQP. This CDR3 spans 14 amino acids. The CDR3 reads CSSSQLTANSDYTF. The sequenced CDR3 bases are TGCTCCAGCAGTCAATTGACAGCAAACTCCGACTACACC.

This clone turned up a few times. Mouse gene names apply. CDR3 region: CTCSAGQGVSERLFF. CDR3 DNA, as far as it was read: TGCACCTGCAGTGCCGGACAGGGGGTGAGCGAAAGATTATTT. The chain uses TRBV1 and TRBJ1-4; 10 bases align to TRBD1. Read coverage stops 1 residue before the CDR3 terminus; the germline J gene supplies the remainder. V trimming: 3 bases; J trimming: 7 bases; junction bases outside the gene matches: 5. This CDR3 region has 15 residues. Germline V lookup: CDR1 NSQYPW, CDR2 LRSPGD (reference sequence).

Note on this clone: Germline and genes: mouse. The CDR3 extends 1 residue past the end of the read, so its final part is completed from the germline J gene. The genes are TRBV1 and TRBJ1-5; D unresolved. This CDR3 is 12 amino acids long. Germline V gene lookup returns CDR1 NSQYPW and CDR2 LRSPGD (reference sequence). Trimming pared 4 bases from V and 1 base from J, leaving 2 bases between. The CDR3 DNA, read in part, is TGCACCTGCAGTGTCAACAACCAGGCTCCGCTT. Translating gives CTCSVNNQAPL. The entire CDR3 reads CTCSVNNQAPLF.

On this clone: Gene labels here are mouse ones. CDR3 bases read: TGTGCAAGCAGCGGGTCTGGGGGTCCTAACTATGCTGAGCAGTTC. This encodes CASSGSGGPNYAEQF. The full-length CDR3 reads as CASSGSGGPNYAEQFF. The chain uses TRBV16 and TRBJ2-1; 7 bases are a match to TRBD2. The read halts 1 residue ahead of the CDR3 end, with the missing end drawn from the germline J gene. CDR1 is SGHSA and CDR2 is FRNQAP in the germline V gene. This CDR3 region has 16 residues. The trim removed 5 bases at V and 0 bases at J, leaving 7 bases unmatched. The variable domain in full, completed from reference TRBV16 and TRBJ2-1, reads NAGVIQTPRHKVTGKGQEATLWCEPISGHSAVFWYRQTIVQGLEFLTYFRNQAPIDDSGMPKERFSAQMPNQSHSTLKIQSTQPQDSAVYLCASSGSGGPNYAEQFFGPGTRLTVL.

Turning to this clone: Genes here carry mouse names. From the germline J gene comes the end of the CDR3, since the read stops 1 residue before it. The chain is built from TRBV13-3 and TRBJ2-4; D may be TRBD2 (6 bases). Germline loops: CDR1 NNHDY, CDR2 SYVADS. V dropped 2 bases and J dropped 2 bases, with 9 bases sitting between them. The CDR3 length is 14 residues. The DNA read from the CDR3 is TGTGCCAGCAGTGAATGGGGGAATCAAAACACCTTGTAC. This codes for CASSEWGNQNTLY. In full, the CDR3 is CASSEWGNQNTLYF.

With regard to this clone: All gene names here are mouse names. With the read ending 1 residue before the CDR3 end, the germline J gene is used to fill in that end. The rearrangement joins TRBV26 to TRBJ2-1; a possible D gene is TRBD1 (6 bases). Germline lookup yields CDR1 KGHPV and CDR2 FQNQEV (reference sequence). Trimming pared 3 bases from V and 1 base from J, leaving 7 bases between. The length of the CDR3 is 14 residues. This CDR3 reads CASSLDRNYAEQFF. CDR3 bases read: TGTGCCAGCAGTCTCGACAGGAACTATGCTGAGCAGTTC. The variable domain in full, with the rest retrieved from reference TRBV26 and TRBJ2-1, is NSKVIQTPRYLVKGQGQKAKMRCIPEKGHPVVFWYQQNKNNEFKFLINFQNQEVLQQIDMTEKRFSAECPSNSPCSLEIQSSEAGDSALYLCASSLDRNYAEQFFGPGTRLTVL.

To note about this clone: These gene names are mouse names. The read ends 1 residue early relative to the CDR3; the germline J gene fills the gap. The V gene is TRBV23, the J gene TRBJ2-3. The CDR3 covers 10 residues. Germline-derived CDR1 and CDR2 are KGHTA and FQNQQP. CDR3 in amino acids: CSSGAETLYF. The CDR3 DNA, read in part, is TGCTCCAGCGGTGCAGAAACGCTGTAT. Full variable domain (remainder filled in from reference TRBV23 and TRBJ2-3): DAAVTQKPRYLIKMKGQEAEMKCIPEKGHTAVFWYQQKQSKELKFLIYFQNQQPLDQIDMVKERFSAVCPSSSLCSLGIRTCEAEDSALYLCSSGAETLYFGSGTRLTVL.

Note on this clone: The genes are named according to mouse. The read terminates 1 residue before the CDR3 end, so the remaining end is supplied by the germline J gene. The J gene is TRBJ2-2, the V gene TRBV26; D is undetermined. The CDR3 contains 13 residues. CDR1 and CDR2 from the germline V gene are KGHPV and FQNQEV (reference sequence). V was clipped by 4 bases and J by 1 base, with 4 bases between them. CDR3: CASSQGNTGQLYF. The sequenced CDR3 bases are TGTGCCAGCAGTCAGGGAAACACCGGGCAGCTCTAC.